This note documents a single T cell receptor (beta chain) sequence. The antigen it recognizes is unknown. The record has no base qualities; no much larger clone is one base away. The CDR3 regions of human TCRbeta chains were analyzed by immunosequencing. Under the source paper's analysis protocol: Repertoire TCRs were matched against a reference library of SARS-CoV-2-specific TCRs generated with the MIRA antigen-specificity platform. Breadth meant the fraction of unique TCRs that were SARS-CoV-2-associated, whereas depth meant the fraction of total T cells that were SARS-CoV-2-associated. Using the MIRA data, each spike-specific TCR was assigned both to the spike region to which the TCR was reactive and to a CD4 or CD8 class. Log10-transformed breadth and depth values were compared by one-way ANOVA with Sidak's multiple comparisons tests. The source is immuneACCESS, and TCRdb retained only in-frame sequences with V and J called. Part of the clones is not carried over; for the studies checked, unresolved V genes explain less than half of this, and the remainder is unexplained. The DNA was the basis for D and trimming; V, J and clone size are from that table. The sample table lists about 130,000 clones, approximately 86% of them with a count of one. The ten most abundant clones make up about 6% of the sample.

This entry comes from a study of T cell responses to AZD1222 COVID-19 vaccine (dated by TCRdb to about 2021). Study-level background: TCR sequencing was performed for roughly 250 trial participants, of whom about 210 were given two doses of AZD1222 and approximately 26 were given two doses of MenACWY control vaccine. Trial participants were enrolled by age into subgroups of 18-55, 56-69 and 70-plus years, and approximately 150, 30 and 60 TCR-sequenced participants, respectively, were included in these subgroups. General findings and caveats noted by the study authors: Conclusions about previously exposed vaccinees were limited because only six AZD1222 recipients were SARS-CoV-2 seropositive at baseline. In the small 56-69-year group, the increase in depth fell short of significance, most likely because of low power. No day 14 peak-response samples were available, so repertoires were characterized only after the peak T cell response. Spike-specific TCR breadth and depth rose significantly after two AZD1222 doses compared with day 0 and with MenACWY recipients. Reportedly, close to half of the unique spike-specific TCRs recognized epitopes lying outside the regions that are mutated in the B.1.351 and B.1.1.7 variants. Most participants were white British and females outnumbered males, and the authors suggested that clonal diversity may have been underestimated. The vaccine-associated CD4 TCRs covered the entire spike protein, and the dominant responses fell in regions 160-218 and 743-854.

V loses 4 bases of germline sequence and J loses 4 bases, and the interval between the two ends is 16 bases. The CDR3 sequence holds 16 residues, the cysteine and phenylalanine included. Only the CDR3 part of the read is kept: 48 bases, read in frame from the first base. Sequences LGHDT (CDR1) and YNNKEL (CDR2) are obtained from the germline V gene (reference sequence). Interpreted using the paper, the time point label stands for: about 28 days (+/-7) after the second vaccine dose. Because spike-specific TCR depth and breadth did not differ between the two schedules, AZD1222 recipients who got a second dose at roughly 4 weeks were pooled with those who got a second dose at roughly 12 weeks. Vaccinee samples were obtained from the UK trials COV001 and COV002, which included a single-blind randomized controlled phase 2/3 trial of AZD1222 (ChAdOx1 nCoV-19) in healthy adults. For TCRbeta chain sequencing, PBMC samples from trial participants were taken at day 0 and at day 28 after the second dose.

The sequence links TRBV3-1 (or the pseudogene TRBV3-2) to TRBJ2-2; the D element might be TRBD1 or TRBD2, as each aligns at 6 bases. The source was peripheral blood, collected 28 days after the second AZD1222 dose. The clonotype originates from an adult who received the AZD1222 COVID-19 vaccine. The DNA is as follows: TGTGCCAGCAGCCCTATGGGGGCCGGGAGCACCGGGGAGCTGTTTTTT. Its translation is CASSPMGAGSTGELFF.